This T cell receptor (beta chain) stems from a study of blood T cell repertoires in COVID-19. Original handling: From reference gene primer amplification, estimates of nucleated cell counts were derived. Profiling relied on immunoSEQ multiplex PCR, and the TCRdb table lists in-frame clones only, not all of them. V, J and clone size are those of that table, while D and trimming were read from the DNA. The sample lists tens of thousands of clones, around 83% occurring once. The CDR3 is made up of 15 amino acids. This clone was picked up one time. The chain employs TRBV21-1 and TRBJ2-3; no DNA check was done on the table's D call, TRBD2. TRBV21-1 is deemed a pseudogene. This receptor was taken from a human donor in a cohort sampled during active COVID-19. Sequenced material: peripheral blood. The CDR3 DNA is TGTGCCAGTATCCAAAGGAGGCTAGCCCTGGATACGCAGTATTTT. It specifies CASIQRRLALDTQYF.